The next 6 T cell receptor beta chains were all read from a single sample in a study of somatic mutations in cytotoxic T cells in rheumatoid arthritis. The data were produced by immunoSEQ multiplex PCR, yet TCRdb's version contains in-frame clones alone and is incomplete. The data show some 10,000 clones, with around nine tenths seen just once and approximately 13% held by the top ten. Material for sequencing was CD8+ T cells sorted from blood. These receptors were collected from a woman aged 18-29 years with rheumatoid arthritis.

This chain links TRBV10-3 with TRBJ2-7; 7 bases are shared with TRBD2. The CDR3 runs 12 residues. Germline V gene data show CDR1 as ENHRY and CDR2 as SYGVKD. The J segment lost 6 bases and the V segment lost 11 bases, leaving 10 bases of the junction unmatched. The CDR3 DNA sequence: TGTGCCTATAGAGGTGGGAGGGGCGAGCAGTACTTC. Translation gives CAYRGGRGEQYF.

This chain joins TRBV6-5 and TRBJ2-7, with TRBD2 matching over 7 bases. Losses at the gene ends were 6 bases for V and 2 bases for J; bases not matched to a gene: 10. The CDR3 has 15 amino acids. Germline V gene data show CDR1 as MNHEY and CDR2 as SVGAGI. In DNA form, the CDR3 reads TGTGCCAGCAGCCTCGGACTAGAATCGACCTACGAGCAGTACTTC. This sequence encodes CASSLGLESTYEQYF.

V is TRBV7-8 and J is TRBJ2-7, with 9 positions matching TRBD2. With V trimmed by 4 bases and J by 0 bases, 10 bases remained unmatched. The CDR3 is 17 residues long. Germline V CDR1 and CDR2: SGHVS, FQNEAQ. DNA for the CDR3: TGTGCCAGCAGCTCCCGAGGGCTAGCGGGGTCCTCCTACGAGCAGTACTTC. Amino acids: CASSSRGLAGSSYEQYF.

DNA of the CDR3: TGTGCCAGCAGCCCTTGGGGCAAAGGCTACGAGCAGTACTTC. Protein product: CASSPWGKGYEQYF. The chain combines TRBV9 with TRBJ2-7, with D tentatively TRBD1 (5 bases). CDR1 and CDR2 (germline): SGDLS, YYNGEE. CDR3 length equals 14 residues. Trimming stripped 4 bases from V and 3 bases from J, with 14 bases between.

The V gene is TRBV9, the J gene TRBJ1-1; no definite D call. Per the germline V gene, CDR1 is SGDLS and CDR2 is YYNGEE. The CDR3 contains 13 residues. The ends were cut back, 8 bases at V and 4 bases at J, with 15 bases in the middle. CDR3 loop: CASTIRGGTEAFF. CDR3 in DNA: TGTGCCAGTACTATTAGAGGCGGCACTGAAGCTTTCTTT.

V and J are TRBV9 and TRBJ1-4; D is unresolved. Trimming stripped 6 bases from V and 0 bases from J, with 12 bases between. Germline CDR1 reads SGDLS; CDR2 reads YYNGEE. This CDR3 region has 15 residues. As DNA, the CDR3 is TGTGCCAGCAACCTTGCGGGTACAACTAATGAAAAACTGTTTTTT. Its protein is CASNLAGTTNEKLFF.